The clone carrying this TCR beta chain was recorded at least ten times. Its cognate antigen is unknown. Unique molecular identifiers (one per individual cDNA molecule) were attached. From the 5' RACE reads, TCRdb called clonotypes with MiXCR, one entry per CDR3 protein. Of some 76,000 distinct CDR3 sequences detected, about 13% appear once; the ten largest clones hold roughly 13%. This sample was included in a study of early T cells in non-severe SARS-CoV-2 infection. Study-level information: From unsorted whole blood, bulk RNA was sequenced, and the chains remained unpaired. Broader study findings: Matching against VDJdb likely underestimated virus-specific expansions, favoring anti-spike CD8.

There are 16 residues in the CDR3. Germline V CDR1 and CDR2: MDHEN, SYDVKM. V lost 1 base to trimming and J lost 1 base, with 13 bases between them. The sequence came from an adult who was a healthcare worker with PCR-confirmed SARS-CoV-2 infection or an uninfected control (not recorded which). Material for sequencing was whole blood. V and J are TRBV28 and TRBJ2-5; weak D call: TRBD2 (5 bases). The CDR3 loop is CASSLFPAVTQETQYF. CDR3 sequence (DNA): TGTGCCAGCAGTTTATTTCCAGCGGTGACCCAAGAGACCCAGTACTTC.